Below are 27 T cell receptor beta chains sequenced from a single sample in a study of blood T cell repertoires in COVID-19. Libraries were prepared by immunoSEQ multiplex PCR; TCRdb keeps only in-frame clonotypes and omits some of them. The sample lists around 150,000 clones, under 90% occurring once. The sample consisted of peripheral blood. Every receptor here comes from a human donor in a cohort sampled during active COVID-19.

The chain combines TRBV7-2 with TRBJ1-5; 7 nucleotides line up with TRBD1. Germline CDR1 reads SGHTA; CDR2 reads FQGNSA. The CDR3 is made up of 14 amino acids. The trim removed 5 bases at V and 3 bases at J, leaving 4 bases unmatched. CDR3: CASSPGTANQPQHF. Here the CDR3 DNA reads TGTGCCAGCAGCCCGGGGACAGCCAATCAGCCCCAGCATTTT.

This clone was observed a few times. The rearrangement uses TRBV6-2 or TRBV6-3 and TRBJ1-5, with a possible D match to TRBD1 (6 bases). The germline gives CDR1 MNHEY, CDR2 SVGEGT. Trimming removed 5 bases at V and 7 bases at J, with 18 bases between. CDR3 length: 15 amino acids. In DNA, the CDR3 is TGTGCCAGCAGTCTCCCGACAGGCCTGGTCCAGCCCCAGCATTTT. Translated, it gives CASSLPTGLVQPQHF.

The chain combines TRBV4-3 with TRBJ1-2, with 9 bases aligning to TRBD1. Per germline, CDR1 LGHNA and CDR2 YSLEER. V lost 1 base and J lost 5; bases outside the gene matches: 8. This CDR3 region has 16 residues. The CDR3 loop reads CASSQVDRGAGYGYTF. DNA of the CDR3: TGCGCCAGCAGCCAAGTGGACAGGGGCGCGGGGTATGGCTACACCTTC.

The genes are TRBV6-5 and TRBJ1-2, with D possibly TRBD1 on 5 matching bases. The CDR3 runs 12 residues. Germline values: CDR1 MNHEY, CDR2 SVGAGI. Trimming took off 5 bases at V and 8 bases at J, with 12 bases between the two ends. The DNA of the CDR3 is TGTGCCAGCAGTCCGAGACAGAGCGGCTACACCTTC. Its protein product is CASSPRQSGYTF.

The chain employs TRBV24-1 and TRBJ1-1; a weak D match, TRBD1 (6 bases). V was cut by 4 bases and J by 1 base, with 12 bases left in between. The CDR3 spans 15 residues. Germline lookup yields CDR1 KGHDR and CDR2 SFDVKD. For the CDR3, the DNA is TGTGCCACCAGTGACAATACCAGGGGGAACACTGAAGCTTTCTTT. It specifies CATSDNTRGNTEAFF.

This clone was picked up one time. This chain connects TRBV14 to TRBJ1-3; 10 nucleotides align to TRBD1. With 4 bases clipped from V and 2 bases from J, the junction kept 5 bases outside the gene matches. CDR3 size: 16 residues. The germline gives CDR1 SGHDN, CDR2 FVKESK. Written as DNA, the CDR3 is TGTGCCAGCAGCCGGGCCGGGACAGGGGCTGGAAACACCATATATTTT. It encodes CASSRAGTGAGNTIYF. The full variable domain, in which reference TRBV14 and TRBJ1-3 provide the parts outside the CDR3, is EAGVTQFPSHSVIEKGQTVTLRCDPISGHDNLYWYRRVMGKEIKFLLHFVKESKQDESGMPNNRFLAERTGGTYSTLKVQPAELEDSGVYFCASSRAGTGAGNTIYFGEGSWLTVV.

This rearrangement joins TRBV7-9 to TRBJ1-1; D is unclear. CDR3 length: 16 amino acids. Germline V gives CDR1 SEHNR, CDR2 FQNEAQ (reference sequence). V was shortened by 0 bases and J by 0 bases, with 11 bases between the two germline ends. The CDR3 nucleotides read TGTGCCAGCAGCTTAGCGGCGGGGTCCATGAACACTGAAGCTTTCTTT. Protein sequence: CASSLAAGSMNTEAFF.

CDR3 nucleotides: TGTGCCTGGAGTGCGGGACTAGCGGGGTACACAGATACGCAGTATTTT. Its protein is CAWSAGLAGYTDTQYF. The rearrangement links TRBV30 to TRBJ2-3; 13 bases map to TRBD2. CDR3 length: 16 amino acids. Trimming removed 1 base from V and 2 bases from J; junction bases left unmatched: 3. Germline assignment: CDR1 GTSNPN and CDR2 SVGIG (reference sequence).

The V and J genes are TRBV28 and TRBJ1-6; a possible D gene is TRBD1 (5 bases). CDR1 MDHEN and CDR2 SYDVKM come from the germline V gene. V was trimmed by 6 bases and J by 3 bases, leaving 15 bases between them. This CDR3 has 16 amino acids. CDR3 nucleotides: TGTGCCAGCAGAGACAGTCCCGCCTTCTATAATTCACCCCTCCACTTT. This sequence encodes CASRDSPAFYNSPLHF.

The chain couples TRBV21-1 to TRBJ1-5; the D call TRBD1 from the table was never checked on the DNA. TRBV21-1 represents a pseudogene. CDR3 length: 15 residues. The CDR3 coding sequence is TGTGCCAGCATGGGGTCAGGGGGCTCCAATCAGCCCCAGCATTTT. The encoded protein is CASMGSGGSNQPQHF.

V is TRBV6-1 and J is TRBJ1-5, with D perhaps matching TRBD1 (5 bases). The CDR3 is 14 residues long. The V and J ends lost 3 bases and 13 bases respectively, with 19 bases between them. Germline loops: CDR1 MNHNS, CDR2 SASEGT. The CDR3 sequence is CASSDEAGLAQQHF. DNA for the CDR3: TGTGCCAGCAGTGACGAGGCAGGGCTTGCCCAACAGCATTTT.

CDR3 nucleotides: TGCGCCAGCAGCCCTGACCCCACTAGCGGGAGGGCCTACGAGCAGTACTTC. This encodes CASSPDPTSGRAYEQYF. The chain carries TRBV5-1 and TRBJ2-7; TRBD2 aligns across 13 bases. The CDR3 sequence is 17 residues long. Germline trimming cut 4 bases from V and 2 bases from J; bases unmatched to any gene: 9. Germline V lookup: CDR1 SGHRS, CDR2 YFSETQ.

The genes are TRBV28 and TRBJ2-7, with a possible D match to TRBD1 (6 bases). The CDR3 covers 14 residues. Between the trimmed V and J ends, which lost 6 bases and 0 bases, there was a span of 12 bases. Germline lookup yields CDR1 MDHEN and CDR2 SYDVKM. The CDR3 protein is CASRRTDPSYEQYF. The DNA of the CDR3 is TGTGCCAGCAGGAGGACAGACCCCTCCTACGAGCAGTACTTC. Using reference TRBV28 and TRBJ2-7 for the parts outside the CDR3, the full variable domain is DVKVTQSSRYLVKRTGEKVFLECVQDMDHENMFWYRQDPGLGLRLIYFSYDVKMKEKGDIPEGYSVSREKKERFSLILESASTNQTSMYLCASRRTDPSYEQYFGPGTRLTVT.

The rearrangement links TRBV6-5 to TRBJ2-2; D is possibly TRBD2 (6 bases). The V end was cut by 6 bases, the J end by 5 bases, with 7 bases between. CDR1 and CDR2 (germline): MNHEY, SVGAGI. The length of the CDR3 is 12 residues. The CDR3, as DNA: TGTGCCAGCAGGGGGAGGACCGGGGAGCTGTTTTTT. Encoded protein: CASRGRTGELFF.

The chain is built from TRBV5-1 and TRBJ2-7; TRBD1 aligns across 7 bases. Germline CDR1 is SGHRS and CDR2 is YFSETQ. Losses at the gene ends were 2 bases for V and 3 bases for J; bases not matched to a gene: 5. The CDR3 has 14 amino acids. The CDR3 here is CASSLSQGFYEQYF. Written as DNA, the CDR3 is TGCGCCAGCAGCTTATCACAGGGGTTCTACGAGCAGTACTTC.

The chain uses TRBV7-8 and TRBJ1-4; no clear D. V dropped 4 bases and J dropped 10 bases, with 19 bases sitting between them. CDR1 is SGHVS and CDR2 is FQNEAQ in the germline V gene. This CDR3 is built from 15 residues. CDR3 sequence reads: CASSYTSTRSGKLFF. The CDR3 DNA reads as TGTGCCAGCAGCTACACTTCGACTCGCAGTGGAAAACTGTTTTTT.

The chain links TRBV5-6 to TRBJ1-1; possible D gene TRBD1, 5 bases. V was pared by 2 bases and J by 0 bases, with 11 bases between. The CDR3 is 15 amino acids. Germline CDR1 and CDR2: SGHDT and YYEEEE. DNA for the CDR3: TGTGCCAGCAGCTTATTATCAGGGCTGAACACTGAAGCTTTCTTT. Translation gives CASSLLSGLNTEAFF. Combining the CDR3 with reference TRBV5-6 and TRBJ1-1 gives the whole variable domain DAGVTQSPTHLIKTRGQQVTLRCSPKSGHDTVSWYQQALGQGPQFIFQYYEEEERQRGNFPDRFSGHQFPNYSSELNVNALLLGDSALYLCASSLLSGLNTEAFFGQGTRLTVV.

This chain connects TRBV6-5 to TRBJ2-7; 7 bases match TRBD1. Germline V gene data show CDR1 as MNHEY and CDR2 as SVGAGI. J was trimmed by 5 bases and V by 2 bases; bases with no gene match: 3. This CDR3 spans 13 amino acids. The CDR3 DNA is TGTGCCAGCAGTTACAGGGGGCACAACGAGCAGTACTTC. This sequence encodes CASSYRGHNEQYF.

The V and J genes are TRBV11-1 and TRBJ2-2; TRBD1 matches 8 bases. From germline, CDR1 is SGHAT and CDR2 FQDESV (reference sequence). V shed 5 bases, J shed 4 bases, and the junction held 6 bases outside the gene matches. This CDR3 contains 15 residues. CDR3 sequence (DNA): TGTGCCAGCAGCCCACGGACAGGGCTCACCGGGGAGCTGTTTTTT. Translating it yields CASSPRTGLTGELFF.

This clone was counted once. This chain uses TRBV5-5 with TRBJ1-5, with D uncertain. Germline-derived CDR1 and CDR2 are SGHKS and YYEKEE (reference sequence). V shed 0 bases and J shed 6 bases, with 10 bases lying between them. The CDR3 is made up of 14 amino acids. Written as DNA, the CDR3 is TGTGCCAGCAGCTTGGCCGGGTTTTCTCAGCCCCAGCATTTT. Protein sequence: CASSLAGFSQPQHF.

The chain carries TRBV19 and TRBJ1-6; TRBD1 matches 9 bases. CDR1 LNHDA and CDR2 SQIVND come from the germline V gene (reference sequence). J lost 14 bases, V lost 5 bases, and 10 bases had no gene match. The CDR3 covers 14 residues. The CDR3 reads CASSGQGLLVTLHF. CDR3 DNA sequence: TGTGCCAGTAGTGGACAGGGGCTTCTCGTCACCCTCCACTTT.

CDR3 nucleotide sequence: TGTGCCAGCAGCTTAGCACAGGGCCACGAGCAGTACTTC. Encoded protein: CASSLAQGHEQYF. The chain has TRBV7-9 and TRBJ2-7; maybe TRBD1 (6 bases). This CDR3 has 13 amino acids. The V gene lost 0 bases and the J gene lost 5 bases, with 8 bases spanning the gap. Germline CDR1 SEHNR, CDR2 FQNEAQ (reference sequence).

This clone was seen only once. The genes are TRBV10-3 and TRBJ1-2; D remains ambiguous. The CDR3 totals 13 residues. The ends were cut back, 10 bases at V and 2 bases at J, with 14 bases in the middle. Germline V gene data show CDR1 as ENHRY and CDR2 as SYGVKD. The DNA of the CDR3 is TGTGCCACCGCGGAGGAGATGAACTATGGCTACACCTTC. Its translation: CATAEEMNYGYTF.

J is TRBJ1-2 and V is TRBV28; the D gene is possibly TRBD1 (5 bases). V lost 5 bases, J lost 7 bases, and 14 bases lay in between. CDR3 length: 13 residues. Germline CDR1 reads MDHEN; CDR2 reads SYDVKM. The CDR3 is CASSPDTMGGYTF. CDR3 sequence (DNA): TGTGCCAGCAGTCCGGACACAATGGGTGGCTACACCTTC.

J is TRBJ2-7 and V is TRBV11-2; 9 nucleotides line up with TRBD1. V lost 5 bases and J lost 0; bases outside the gene matches: 8. Germline CDR1 is SGHAT and CDR2 is FQNNGV. This CDR3 is 16 amino acids long. The CDR3 protein is CASSTRGTGHSYEQYF. In nucleotides, the CDR3 is TGTGCCAGCAGCACCCGGGGGACAGGGCACTCCTACGAGCAGTACTTC.

The table lists this clone with a few counts. J is TRBJ1-1 and V is TRBV12-2. TRBV12-2 is a listed pseudogene. The CDR3 runs to 11 residues. CDR3 protein: CASRSGREAFF. CDR3 coding DNA: TGTGCAAGTCGCTCGGGAAGAGAAGCTTTCTTT.

This sequence joins TRBV7-2 and TRBJ2-7; 8 bases fit TRBD2. Trimming took 2 bases from V and 1 from J; bases not matched to a gene: 4. Germline V gene sequence: CDR1 SGHTA, CDR2 FQGNSA. The CDR3 covers 15 residues. CDR3 bases: TGTGCCAGCAGCTTATATGGGACTAGATCCTACGAGCAGTACTTC. Protein product: CASSLYGTRSYEQYF.